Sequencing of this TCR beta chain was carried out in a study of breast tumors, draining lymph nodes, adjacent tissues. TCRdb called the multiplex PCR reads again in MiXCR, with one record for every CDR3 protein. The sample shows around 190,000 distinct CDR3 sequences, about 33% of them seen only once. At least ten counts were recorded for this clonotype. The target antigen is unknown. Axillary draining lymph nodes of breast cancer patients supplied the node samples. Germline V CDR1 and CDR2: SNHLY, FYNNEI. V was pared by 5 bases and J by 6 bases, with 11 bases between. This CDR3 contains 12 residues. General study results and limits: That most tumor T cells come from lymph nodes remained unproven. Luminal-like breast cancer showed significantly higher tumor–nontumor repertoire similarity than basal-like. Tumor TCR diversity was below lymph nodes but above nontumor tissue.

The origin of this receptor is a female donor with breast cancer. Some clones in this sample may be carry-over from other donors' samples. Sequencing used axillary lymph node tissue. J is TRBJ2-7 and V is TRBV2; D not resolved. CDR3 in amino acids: CASSHYSAEQYF. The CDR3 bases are TGTGCCAGCAGTCACTACAGCGCCGAGCAGTACTTC.